The following is a TCR beta chain sequence with its context. What it recognizes is unknown. The PCR employed 60 Vbeta primers together with 13 Jbeta primers. Method: immunoSEQ multiplex PCR; TCRdb's copy keeps in-frame clones and lacks some. Among some 150,000 clones, roughly 83% were seen once, and the ten largest hold under 4%. These data belong to a study of cytomegalovirus exposure and HLA in healthy donors. Findings and caveats of the study: As a later analysis showed, a missense DCLRE1C variant was linked to trimming of TCR beta V- and J-genes. Many donors carried some public TCRs, although rarity characterized most TCR sequences. The authors later found TCR association rates varying by HLA locus, with DRB1 most and HLA-C fewest. Per published reports, the classifier diagnosed cytomegalovirus status with high specificity and sensitivity.

Germline CDR1 and CDR2: SGHKS and YYEKEE (reference sequence). The CDR3 consists of 19 residues. After removal of 4 bases from V and 6 bases from J, the junction contained 19 bases not matched to a gene. The chain links TRBV5-5 to TRBJ1-5, with TRBD1 matching over 10 bases. The receptor comes from a human donor in good health. Sequences were obtained from PBMCs. CDR3 in DNA: TGTGCCAGCAGCCCTGGGACGACCCACCGGACAGGGGGGAGTCAGCCCCAGCATTTT. The encoded protein is CASSPGTTHRTGGSQPQHF.